These 15 T cell receptor beta chains share one sample of origin, sequenced in a study of T cell responses to AZD1222 COVID-19 vaccine (dated by TCRdb to the early 2020s). Sample time point, as interpreted from the label and publication: baseline before first vaccination. The treatment or condition tag for this specimen amounts to: meningococcal conjugate vaccine given as trial control. The library was produced with the immunoSEQ multiplex PCR assay. TCRdb took over this immuneACCESS table, retaining in-frame rearrangements with V and J assigned. Such tables are incomplete; in checked studies, under half of the missing clones stem from an unresolved V gene, and the remainder is unexplained. For this sample there are about 130,000 clones; 90% appear just once. The top ten clonotypes cover 4.4% of the sample. Sequenced here: peripheral blood, sampled on day 0 of MenACWY control vaccination. The receptors shown here come from an adult in good health.

J is TRBJ2-1 and V is TRBV19; D possibly corresponds to TRBD2 (7 bases). V gave up 3 bases and J gave up 3 bases, with 21 bases separating them. The CDR3 runs 18 residues. Germline V gives CDR1 LNHDA, CDR2 SQIVND (reference sequence). The CDR3 bases are TGTGCCAGTAGTATCGAGGGGGTTATGCGGGGGTTCTACAATGAGCAGTTCTTC. Translation: CASSIEGVMRGFYNEQFF.

The V gene is TRBV10-1, the J gene TRBJ1-2; possible D gene TRBD1, 5 bases. The CDR3 extends over 13 amino acids. V lost 5 bases to trimming and J lost 2 bases, with 9 bases between them. The germline CDR1 and CDR2 sequences are WNHNN and SYGVQD (reference sequence). CDR3 DNA sequence: TGCGCCAGCAGTTTCGACAGAAACTATGGCTACACCTTC. It is translated as CASSFDRNYGYTF.

The chain recombines TRBV5-1 with TRBJ2-5; TRBD1 might be the D (5 bases). Germline assignment: CDR1 SGHRS and CDR2 YFSETQ. V shed 4 bases and J shed 2 bases, with 18 bases lying between them. The length of the CDR3 is 16 residues. The CDR3: CASSRTFRQSQETQYF. The CDR3 region has the DNA TGCGCCAGCAGCAGAACCTTCCGACAGTCTCAAGAGACCCAGTACTTC.

The V and J genes are TRBV19 and TRBJ2-2; D may be TRBD1 or TRBD2 (6 bases each). CDR3 length: 16 residues. Trimming took off 7 bases at V and 1 base at J, with 16 bases between the two ends. CDR1 is LNHDA and CDR2 is SQIVND in the germline V gene (reference sequence). The CDR3 sequence: CASTPLEGGNTGELFF. CDR3 DNA: TGTGCCAGTACCCCATTGGAGGGGGGGAACACCGGGGAGCTGTTTTTT.

This clone is labeled medium-sized. V is TRBV9 and J is TRBJ2-3; no definite D call. This CDR3 comprises 12 residues. Germline V gene sequence: CDR1 SGDLS, CDR2 YYNGEE. The V end was cut by 0 bases, the J end by 8 bases, with 7 bases between. The CDR3 protein is CASSVVTGTQYF. The CDR3 region has the DNA TGTGCCAGCAGCGTAGTAACGGGTACGCAGTATTTT.

The rearrangement links TRBV18 to TRBJ2-1; TRBD2 aligns across 9 bases. Germline loops: CDR1 KGHSH, CDR2 LQKENI. This CDR3 is 13 amino acids long. Unmatched junction bases numbered 7, after V lost 6 bases and J lost 10 bases. CDR3 amino acids: CASSPGLAEEQFF. DNA of the CDR3: TGTGCCAGCTCCCCGGGACTAGCCGAGGAGCAGTTCTTC.

This chain connects TRBV6-6 to TRBJ2-3, with 7 bases that match TRBD2. Germline V lookup: CDR1 MNHNY, CDR2 SVGAGI (reference sequence). The CDR3 runs 16 residues. The trim removed 2 bases at V and 4 bases at J, leaving 9 bases unmatched. In DNA form, the CDR3 reads TGTGCCAGCAGTTACCGTAGCGGGCCGATCGCAGATACGCAGTATTTT. Encoded protein: CASSYRSGPIADTQYF.

V is TRBV3-1 (or the pseudogene TRBV3-2) and J is TRBJ2-1, with D possibly being TRBD2 (7 bases). Trimming left V 2 bases short and J 2 bases short, with 25 bases between. Germline CDR1 LGHDT, CDR2 YNNKEL (reference sequence). CDR3 length equals 20 residues. CDR3: CASSQLTPTGAGEPYNEQFF. In DNA, the CDR3 is TGTGCCAGCAGCCAATTGACCCCGACAGGCGCGGGAGAACCCTACAATGAGCAGTTCTTC.

This clone appeared a single time. The J gene is TRBJ2-2, the V gene TRBV4-2, with TRBD2 identical over 11 bases. The CDR3 has 19 residues. CDR1 is LGHNA, CDR2 YNFKEQ, per germline. The V segment lost 0 bases and the J segment 0 bases; nucleotides outside the gene matches: 6. The CDR3: CASSQDLGLAGANTGELFF. CDR3 DNA sequence: TGTGCCAGCAGCCAAGATTTAGGACTAGCGGGCGCGAACACCGGGGAGCTGTTTTTT.

This clone is a singleton in its sample. The V and J genes are TRBV24-1 and TRBJ2-5, with D maybe TRBD2 (6 bases). Trimming left V 1 base short and J 5 bases short, with 13 bases between. Germline V gene sequence: CDR1 KGHDR, CDR2 SFDVKD. The CDR3 spans 15 residues. CDR3 sequence reads: CATSDFLQGRETQYF. CDR3 coding DNA: TGTGCCACCAGTGATTTCTTACAAGGGAGGGAGACCCAGTACTTC.

V is TRBV7-2 and J is TRBJ2-5; 8 positions agree with TRBD2. The CDR3 has 17 residues. V lost 5 bases to trimming and J lost 1 base; unmatched junction nucleotides: 12. The V gene's germline CDR1 is SGHTA and CDR2 FQGNSA. CDR3 sequence reads: CASSQRGTSGFQETQYF. The DNA of the CDR3 is TGTGCCAGCAGCCAAAGGGGAACTAGCGGATTCCAAGAGACCCAGTACTTC.

The rearrangement joins TRBV7-9 to TRBJ2-5, with D possibly being TRBD2 (5 bases). Trimming stripped 5 bases from V and 5 bases from J, with 15 bases between. Germline assignment: CDR1 SEHNR and CDR2 FQNEAQ (reference sequence). This CDR3 is built from 14 residues. CDR3 sequence (DNA): TGTGCCAGCAGCGACGCCGGGATTTGGGAGACCCAGTACTTC. Translating gives CASSDAGIWETQYF.

The CDR3 DNA is TGTGCCAGCAGCACAACCGGGCCCTACTCTGGAAACACCATATATTTT. Amino acid sequence: CASSTTGPYSGNTIYF. The V and J genes are TRBV9 and TRBJ1-3; D gene unclear. This CDR3 region has 16 residues. Germline V CDR1 and CDR2: SGDLS, YYNGEE. Trimming stripped 4 bases from V and 0 bases from J, with 14 bases between.

This clone appeared once. The chain carries TRBV27 and TRBJ2-7; a weak D match, TRBD2 (6 bases). CDR1 is MNHEY and CDR2 is SMNVEV in the germline V gene (reference sequence). The CDR3 is made up of 14 amino acids. V lost 3 bases and J 9 bases, leaving 18 bases between the germline ends. The chain's CDR3 is CASSFAGRLEGQYF. The CDR3, as DNA: TGTGCCAGCAGTTTCGCAGGGCGGTTGGAGGGGCAGTACTTC.

V and J are TRBV10-3 and TRBJ1-6; D is undetermined. The CDR3 sequence is 14 residues long. Per germline, CDR1 ENHRY and CDR2 SYGVKD. The V end lost 2 bases, the J end lost 4 bases, and 6 bases lay between the germline ends. As DNA, the CDR3 is TGTGCCATCAGTGAGGGCAGGTATAATTCACCCCTCCACTTT. Amino acid sequence: CAISEGRYNSPLHF.